Here is one TCR beta chain with its context. This clonotype was recorded many times. Its binding antigen is unknown. Base qualities were left out, and no much larger clone turns up one base away. Donors were 30 to 45 systemically healthy Caucasian individuals from Russia aged roughly 6 to 90 years. Ten milliliters of peripheral blood were drawn from each donor into EDTA-treated Vacutainer tubes. Ficoll-Paque density-gradient centrifugation was used to isolate PBMCs, with at least 7 million obtained per sample. Total RNA, at least 6 micrograms per sample, was extracted from PBMCs with Trizol reagent. The percentages of naive CD45RAhigh/CD27high T cells were determined by flow cytometry on a PBMC aliquot from every donor. This sample is drawn from a study of blood T cells in healthy people across ages (dated by TCRdb to about 2015). As for the study more broadly: In model experiments, template switching captured roughly one uniquely barcoded TCR beta cDNA molecule for every two T cells. The study analyzed two additional independent replicas of 1 million unique cDNA reads from the same blood draw for two donors, one aged 18 to 29 and one aged 80 or older. Four age groups were formed from the donors: young (average approximately 15 years), middle-aged (around 41), aged (around 68) and long-lived (around 82). The study measured age-related changes in TCR beta repertoire diversity using deep sequencing normalized with unique cDNA molecular identifiers. To avoid experimental bias, donors of different ages were randomly spread across the sequencing lanes. Results and caveats for the whole study, not just this receptor: Donor CMV infection status was unknown, potentially confounding age-related changes in expanded clonotypes. Compared with the aged group, the long-lived group had more naive CD4+ T cells, fewer expanded clones and increased TCR diversity, suggesting age selection. Estimates of total diversity based on one million sequenced T cells were regarded as lower bounds and as underestimates. Observed TCR beta diversity per million T cells fell roughly linearly with age, and a significant reduction was already apparent by age around 44. The percentage of naive T cells measured by flow cytometry correlated strongly with observed TCR beta diversity. Bulk unsorted PBMC profiling prevented conclusive comparison of naive and antigen-experienced compartments.

For CDR1 and CDR2, the germline V gene lists SGHTA and FQGTGA. The CDR3 has 14 amino acids, counting the end cysteine and phenylalanine. The CDR3 DNA has 42 bases and is translated from base 1. V trim: 4 bases; J trim: 6 bases; unmatched bases: 8. Libraries were constructed by 5' RACE. Sequencing was carried out with an Illumina HiSeq 2500. The second PCR ran for about 6 to 11 cycles and used a J-beta primer mix along with a sample-barcoded 5' primer. A template-switch 5' adaptor carrying 12 random nucleotides introduced a unique molecular identifier onto each TCR beta cDNA molecule. At least 3 million CDR3-containing paired-end reads were obtained from each sample. The Mint cDNA synthesis kit, primed by a TRBC-specific oligonucleotide, was used to synthesize first-strand cDNA from all RNA. Following uracil-DNA glycosylase treatment, all cDNA underwent a first 18-cycle PCR with the universal primers M1SS and BC2_uni_R. The original methods were these. Each sample was normalized by randomly selecting 1 million high-quality reads, each carrying a distinct molecular identifier. Reads with shared molecular identifiers were discarded instead of being binned into consensus sequences. MiTCR, set to a Q25 quality threshold and the strictest error-elimination algorithm, was used for CDR3 identification, clonotype clustering and error correction. Lower-bound total TCR beta diversity was estimated with a nonparametric unseen species model using Euler transformation. In TCRdb, the public reads were trimmed at Q25 with fastp and aligned with MiXCR, with productive beta chains retained. Records with the same CDR3 protein are collapsed into one entry carrying the most frequent genes and DNA. These V and J calls derive from TCRdb rather than the authors' analysis. In this sample the table shows 1.5 million to 2 million distinct CDR3 sequences, about 30% of which occur a single time. Approximately 7.7% of the sample goes to the ten largest clones.

Sequencing was carried out using blood. The chain employs TRBV7-3 and TRBJ1-2, with 7 bases in between that match TRBD1. The clonotype was recovered from a woman between 25 and 40 years old in good health. The nucleotide sequence is given as TGTGCCAGCAGCTCCGGACAGGTGGGAGATGGCTACACCTTC. This sequence encodes CASSSGQVGDGYTF.